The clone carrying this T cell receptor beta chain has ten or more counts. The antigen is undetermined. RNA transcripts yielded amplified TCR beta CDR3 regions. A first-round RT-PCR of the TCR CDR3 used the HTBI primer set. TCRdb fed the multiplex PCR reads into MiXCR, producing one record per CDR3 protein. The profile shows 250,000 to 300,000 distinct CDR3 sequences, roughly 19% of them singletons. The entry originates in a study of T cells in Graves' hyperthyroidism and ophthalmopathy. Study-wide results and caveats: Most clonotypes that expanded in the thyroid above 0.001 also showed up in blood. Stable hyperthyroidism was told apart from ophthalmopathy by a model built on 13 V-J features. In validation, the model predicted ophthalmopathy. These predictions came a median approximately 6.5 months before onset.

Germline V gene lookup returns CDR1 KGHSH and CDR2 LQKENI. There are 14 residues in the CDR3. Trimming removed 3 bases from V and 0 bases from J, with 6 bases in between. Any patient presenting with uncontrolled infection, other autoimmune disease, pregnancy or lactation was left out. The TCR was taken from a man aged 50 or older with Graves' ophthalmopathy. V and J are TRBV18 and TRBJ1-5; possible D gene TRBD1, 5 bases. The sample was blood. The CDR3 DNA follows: TGTGCCAGCTCACCGCAGGGTAGCAATCAGCCCCAGCATTTT. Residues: CASSPQGSNQPQHF. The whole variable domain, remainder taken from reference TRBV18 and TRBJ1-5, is NAGVMQNPRHLVRRRGQEARLRCSPMKGHSHVYWYRQLPEEGLKFMVYLQKENIIDESGMPKERFSAEFPKEGPSILRIQQVVRGDSAAYFCASSPQGSNQPQHFGDGTRLSIL.